These 26 T cell receptor beta chains came from one sample sequenced in a study of T cells after yellow fever vaccination. From the 5' RACE reads, TCRdb called clonotypes with MiXCR, one entry per CDR3 protein. This table has under 700,000 distinct CDR3 sequences, about a sixth appearing once. Sequencing used PBMCs, obtained more than 4 days after the first yellow fever vaccination. These receptors came from a man in his late teens or twenties who received the YFV17D yellow fever vaccine.

The V and J genes are TRBV6-5 and TRBJ2-3; D possibly corresponds to TRBD2 (7 bases). The CDR3 totals 16 residues. V gave up 2 bases and J gave up 3 bases, with 15 bases separating them. Germline V gene lookup returns CDR1 MNHEY and CDR2 SVGAGI. The CDR3 spells CASSYERGGLTDTQYF. In nucleotides, the CDR3 is TGTGCCAGCAGTTACGAAAGGGGGGGGCTGACAGATACGCAGTATTTT.

The rearrangement links TRBV7-2 to TRBJ2-7; maybe TRBD1 (6 bases). CDR1 is SGHTA, CDR2 FQGNSA, per germline. The CDR3 loop spans 13 amino acids. Trimming removed 3 bases at V and 4 bases at J, with 10 bases between. CDR3 in amino acids: CASSFGTFYEQYF. For the CDR3, the DNA is TGTGCCAGCAGCTTTGGGACATTTTACGAGCAGTACTTC.

This clonotype appeared a few times. The J gene is TRBJ2-5, the V gene TRBV5-4, with D unclear. Trimming pared 4 bases from V and 2 bases from J, leaving 12 bases between. CDR3 size: 14 residues. CDR1 and CDR2 from the germline V gene are SGHNT and YYREEE (reference sequence). CDR3: CASSQLSVQETQYF. In DNA form, the CDR3 reads TGTGCCAGCAGCCAGTTATCTGTACAAGAGACCCAGTACTTC.

The rearrangement joins TRBV7-2 to TRBJ2-5, with 7 bases identical to TRBD1. This CDR3 comprises 15 residues. V lost 4 bases and J lost 2; bases outside the gene matches: 7. Germline V CDR1 and CDR2: SGHTA, FQGNSA. The CDR3 is CASSSGTARQETQYF. The CDR3 bases are TGTGCCAGCAGCTCAGGGACAGCAAGGCAAGAGACCCAGTACTTC.

V is TRBV11-3 and J is TRBJ2-4; D gene unclear. Germline V gene lookup returns CDR1 SGHNT and CDR2 YENEEA. This CDR3 has 14 amino acids. The ends were cut back, 5 bases at V and 4 bases at J, with 12 bases in the middle. The DNA for the CDR3 is TGTGCCAGCAGCGTGATCCTCAGTAAAAACATTCAGTACTTC. Its protein product is CASSVILSKNIQYF. Complete variable domain (other parts from reference TRBV11-3 and TRBJ2-4): EAGVVQSPRYKIIEKKQPVAFWCNPISGHNTLYWYLQNLGQGPELLIRYENEEAVDDSQLPKDRFSAERLKGVDSTLKIQPAELGDSAVYLCASSVILSKNIQYFGAGTRLSVL.

The chain has TRBV7-9 and TRBJ2-7; 7 positions match TRBD1. This CDR3 has 16 amino acids. Germline CDR1 SEHNR, CDR2 FQNEAQ (reference sequence). With 5 bases clipped from V and 0 bases from J, the junction kept 10 bases outside the gene matches. In DNA form, the CDR3 reads TGTGCCAGCAGCCAAGGGCCCGGGACAGCCTCCTACGAGCAGTACTTC. Protein sequence: CASSQGPGTASYEQYF.

This clonotype has only a few counts. The chain recombines TRBV12-3 or TRBV12-4 with TRBJ1-4, with D maybe TRBD1 (5 bases). CDR3 length: 12 residues. V lost 6 bases, J lost 8 bases, and 10 bases lay in between. In DNA, the CDR3 is TGTGCCAGCAGCCAGTCAGGGGAAAAACTGTTTTTT. Translating gives CASSQSGEKLFF.

The rearrangement joins TRBV9 to TRBJ2-2, with D perhaps TRBD1 or TRBD2 (5 bases each). The germline gives CDR1 SGDLS, CDR2 YYNGEE. This CDR3 contains 17 residues. V was pared by 2 bases and J by 1 base, with 15 bases between. The CDR3 DNA reads TGTGCCAGCAGCGTGGACCGGGACGGCCGGAACACCGGGGAGCTGTTTTTT. Protein: CASSVDRDGRNTGELFF. Complete variable domain (other parts from reference TRBV9 and TRBJ2-2): DSGVTQTPKHLITATGQRVTLRCSPRSGDLSVYWYQQSLDQGLQFLIQYYNGEERAKGNILERFSAQQFPDLHSELNLSSLELGDSALYFCASSVDRDGRNTGELFFGEGSRLTVL.

The table lists this clonotype with a few counts. The chain combines TRBV7-2 with TRBJ2-5; TRBD2 agrees at 15 bases. Germline CDR1 and CDR2: SGHTA and FQGNSA. V was clipped by 6 bases and J by 1 base; unmatched bases: 6. The CDR3 covers 17 residues. CDR3 sequence (DNA): TGTGCCAGCAGACTCGGGACTAGCGGGGGGATCCAAGAGACCCAGTACTTC. It encodes CASRLGTSGGIQETQYF.

This chain links TRBV12-3 or TRBV12-4 with TRBJ2-5; the D gene is possibly TRBD1 (5 bases). The CDR3 is made up of 14 amino acids. Trimming took 5 bases from V and 5 from J, leaving 15 bases between them. As DNA, the CDR3 is TGTGCCAGCAGTCCCCAGGGAAGTGAGGAGACCCAGTACTTC. Protein sequence: CASSPQGSEETQYF.

V usage is TRBV4-3 and J usage is TRBJ2-5, with 7 nucleotides matching TRBD1. The length of the CDR3 is 16 residues. Losses at the gene ends were 1 base for V and 4 bases for J; bases not matched to a gene: 9. Germline V lookup: CDR1 LGHNA, CDR2 YSLEER. CDR3 sequence reads: CASSQVGQATGETQYF. CDR3 in DNA: TGCGCCAGCAGCCAAGTAGGACAGGCCACGGGAGAGACCCAGTACTTC.

This clonotype has just a few counts. The chain joins TRBV5-1 to TRBJ1-2; D not resolved. There are 12 residues in the CDR3. Trimming left V 0 bases short and J 8 bases short, with 8 bases between. The germline CDR1 and CDR2 sequences are SGHRS and YFSETQ. CDR3 nucleotide sequence: TGCGCCAGCAGCTTGGATGTTGCCGGCTACACCTTC. Its protein product is CASSLDVAGYTF.

This clonotype was counted between two and nine times. The chain is built from TRBV5-5 and TRBJ2-1; TRBD1 is a possible D gene (6 bases). This CDR3 spans 13 amino acids. The germline CDR1 and CDR2 sequences are SGHKS and YYEKEE (reference sequence). V was cut by 5 bases and J by 4 bases, with 10 bases left in between. For the CDR3, the DNA is TGTGCCAGCAGTACAGGACAGTACAATGAGCAGTTCTTC. This gives the protein CASSTGQYNEQFF.

This clonotype was observed a handful of times. The CDR3 DNA follows: TGCAGTGCTAGAGCGGTAGCCTACGAGCAGTACGTC. Protein product: CSARAVAYEQYV. The chain joins TRBV20-1 to TRBJ2-7; no clear D gene. CDR3 length: 12 amino acids. V was shortened by 1 base and J by 2 bases, with 6 bases between the two germline ends. CDR1 DFQATT and CDR2 SNEGSKA come from the germline V gene (reference sequence).

This clonotype was found a few times. The chain recombines TRBV3-1 with TRBJ1-4; TRBD1 might be the D (5 bases). The CDR3 loop spans 15 amino acids. Germline CDR1 is LGHDT and CDR2 is YNNKEL (reference sequence). The V end was cut by 3 bases, the J end by 7 bases, with 15 bases between. CDR3 amino acids: CASSHVGGNGEKLFF. In DNA form, the CDR3 reads TGTGCCAGCAGCCACGTCGGGGGGAATGGTGAAAAACTGTTTTTT.

The CDR3 here is CASSPRGEGANVLTF. CDR3 coding DNA: TGTGCCAGCAGCCCCCGAGGGGAGGGGGCCAACGTCCTGACTTTC. J is TRBJ2-6 and V is TRBV7-2, with D perhaps matching TRBD1 or TRBD2 (5 bases each). This CDR3 spans 15 amino acids. Germline lookup yields CDR1 SGHTA and CDR2 FQGNSA. With 5 bases removed from V and 4 bases from J, the gap between germline ends came to 12 bases.

V is TRBV20-1 and J is TRBJ2-5; 11 bases map to TRBD2. CDR3 length: 14 residues. Germline CDR1 is DFQATT and CDR2 is SNEGSKA (reference sequence). Trimming took 7 bases from V and 5 from J; bases not matched to a gene: 9. CDR3 loop: CSVPGSGGGETQYF. In DNA form, the CDR3 reads TGCAGTGTTCCGGGTAGCGGGGGGGGGGAGACCCAGTACTTC.

This chain joins TRBV18 and TRBJ2-3; D gene unclear. Germline CDR1 KGHSH, CDR2 LQKENI. The CDR3 totals 14 residues. Trimming took off 1 base at V and 0 bases at J, with 5 bases between the two ends. The CDR3 loop is CASSPQHSTDTQYF. The DNA for the CDR3 is TGTGCCAGCTCACCACAGCACAGCACAGATACGCAGTATTTT.

The chain is built from TRBV5-1 and TRBJ2-2; no definite D call. With 3 bases removed from V and 5 bases from J, the gap between germline ends came to 8 bases. Germline-derived CDR1 and CDR2 are SGHRS and YFSETQ. The CDR3 spans 13 residues. Written as DNA, the CDR3 is TGCGCCAGCAGCTGGACCATAACCGGGGAGCTGTTTTTT. Translated, it gives CASSWTITGELFF.

This clonotype was observed many times. V and J are TRBV7-3 and TRBJ1-6; tentatively, D is TRBD1 (5 bases). The V end lost 5 bases, the J end lost 5 bases, and 13 bases lay between the germline ends. The CDR3 spans 15 residues. The germline CDR1 and CDR2 sequences are SGHTA and FQGTGA. Here the CDR3 DNA reads TGTGCCAGCAGCCGCTCGGGACCTAATAATTCACCCCTCCACTTT. Its translation is CASSRSGPNNSPLHF.

The V gene is TRBV7-2, the J gene TRBJ2-5, with 8 nucleotides matching TRBD2. CDR3 size: 15 residues. V trimming: 2 bases; J trimming: 5 bases; junction bases outside the gene matches: 7. Germline-derived CDR1 and CDR2 are SGHTA and FQGNSA. The CDR3 nucleotides are TGTGCCAGCAGCTTAAGCGGCGGGGGGCGGGAGACCCAGTACTTC. Translated, it gives CASSLSGGGRETQYF. Full variable domain (rest looked up from reference TRBV7-2 and TRBJ2-5): GAGVSQSPSNKVTEKGKDVELRCDPISGHTALYWYRQSLGQGLEFLIYFQGNSAPDKSGLPSDRFSAERTGGSVSTLTIQRTQQEDSAVYLCASSLSGGGRETQYFGPGTRLLVL.

The V and J genes are TRBV12-5 and TRBJ1-5; D remains ambiguous. Between the trimmed V and J ends, which lost 2 bases and 4 bases, there was a span of 6 bases. The CDR3 runs to 13 residues. In germline, CDR1 is LGHNT, CDR2 FRNRAP. The DNA of the CDR3 is TGTGCTAGTGGTTTGTCAGAGAATCAGCCCCAGCATTTT. Amino acids: CASGLSENQPQHF.

The V call is TRBV10-1, the J call TRBJ2-7; 9 bases are shared with TRBD1. Germline lookup yields CDR1 WNHNN and CDR2 SYGVQD (reference sequence). Unmatched junction bases numbered 1, after V lost 2 bases and J lost 2 bases. This CDR3 contains 14 residues. CDR3 sequence reads: CASSENRGPYEQYF. The CDR3 DNA sequence: TGCGCCAGCAGTGAGAACAGGGGGCCCTACGAGCAGTACTTC.

The chain combines TRBV12-3 or TRBV12-4 with TRBJ1-2; D is uncertain. V gave up 1 base and J gave up 1 base, with 4 bases separating them. The CDR3 contains 13 residues. This CDR3 reads CASSLGINYGYTF. The CDR3 DNA follows: TGTGCCAGCAGTTTAGGCATTAACTATGGCTACACCTTC.

In this sample, this clonotype turned up a few times. The chain links TRBV19 to TRBJ2-7; D is possibly TRBD2 (6 bases). The germline V gene encodes CDR1 LNHDA and CDR2 SQIVND (reference sequence). The CDR3 runs 14 residues. The germline V and J ends were trimmed by 6 bases and 7 bases, with 19 bases remaining between them. CDR3 sequence: CASSPAQGGREQYF. The DNA for the CDR3 is TGTGCCAGTAGCCCGGCTCAGGGAGGAAGGGAGCAGTACTTC.

There are many counts of this clonotype. The chain recombines TRBV4-3 with TRBJ2-4, with 11 bases lining up with TRBD1. The CDR3 has 18 residues. V trimming: 1 base; J trimming: 2 bases; junction bases outside the gene matches: 7. CDR1 LGHNA and CDR2 YSLEER come from the germline V gene. The CDR3 loop reads CASSQARTGGWSKNIQYF. As DNA, the CDR3 is TGCGCCAGCAGCCAAGCCCGGACAGGGGGCTGGTCCAAAAACATTCAGTACTTC.